This record looks at one TCR beta chain sequence and its context. The antigen is not known. At the deep level, the assay was run. Only in-frame clones appear in the TCRdb table, and some are missing; sequencing was by immunoSEQ multiplex PCR. Seen here are millions of clones, about 95% observed once, and the top ten hold around 1.1%. As defined, naive CD8 cells were CD45RO-negative and positively selected for CCR7, with terminally differentiated effector memory CD45RA+ cells excluded. This sample was taken from a study of shared clonotypes between healthy human individuals. Regarding the study as a whole: Naive subsets, compared against memory subsets, generally had larger estimated richness values.

Germline V CDR1 and CDR2: SGHTA, FQGNSA. The CDR3 has 14 residues. V dropped 4 bases and J dropped 2 bases, with 12 bases sitting between them. Source material: naive CD8+ T cells sorted from blood. This TCR came from a man aged 18-30 years in good health. The chain carries TRBV7-2 and TRBJ2-7; D may be TRBD2 (6 bases). CDR3 in amino acids: CASSYPGLTYEQYF. The CDR3 region has the DNA TGTGCCAGCAGCTATCCGGGACTCACCTACGAGCAGTACTTC.